This record concerns one TCR beta chain sequence. The entry originates in a study of identical twins. Trimming pared 0 bases from V and 2 bases from J, leaving 14 bases between. CDR1 is LGHNA, CDR2 YSLEER, per germline. CDR3 length: 16 residues. TCRdb reanalysed the 5' RACE reads using MiXCR and keeps one entry per CDR3 protein. The repertoire includes 600,000 to 800,000 distinct CDR3 sequences, around 21% of them detected once, and approximately 4.3% sits in the top ten. A further study also used this sample, focusing on T cells expressing NK-cell markers.

This clonotype was obtained from a woman aged 18-29 years in good health. The chain is built from TRBV4-3 and TRBJ2-7; D gene unclear. The source material was PBMCs. CDR3 sequence: CASSQEYGAYTYEQYF. CDR3 coding DNA: TGCGCCAGCAGCCAAGAATACGGTGCCTACACCTACGAGCAGTACTTC.